The 25 T cell receptor beta chains given below trace back to one sample, sequenced in a study of molecular identifiers for immune sequencing clone quantification. Each CDR3 protein gets one entry after TCRdb re-called the PCR reads with MiXCR. The sample has around 480,000 distinct CDR3 sequences; about a fifth are singletons. Sequenced material: naive CD8+ T cells from blood, with Jurkat cell RNA spiked in. Sample subset: FACS-sorted CD8+CD4-CCR7+CD45RA+ naive T cells. These receptors all come from a human donor in good health. Some libraries in this study had Jurkat cell RNA spiked in.

The CDR3 nucleotides read TGTGCCAGCATTCGTCAAGCTTTCTTT. It translates to CASIRQAFF. The V and J genes are TRBV6-4 and TRBJ1-1; no firm D call. This CDR3 spans 9 amino acids. The V gene lost 7 bases and the J gene lost 9 bases, with 6 bases spanning the gap. Per the germline V gene, CDR1 is MRHNA and CDR2 is SNTAGT.

On this clonotype itself: The CDR3 end shows no conserved phenylalanine or tryptophan, and so a read error is likely. The chain recombines TRBV27 with TRBJ2-7; no clear D. Germline V CDR1 and CDR2: MNHEY, SMNVEV (reference sequence). V was trimmed by 2 bases and J by 5 bases, leaving 10 bases between them. The CDR3 runs 13 residues. The CDR3 loop reads CASSLGQSNEQYS. The CDR3, as DNA: TGTGCCAGCAGTTTAGGGCAGTCTAACGAGCAGTACTCC.

This clonotype was recorded many times. The genes are TRBV30 and TRBJ2-2; 8 bases align to TRBD1. V was clipped by 0 bases and J by 6 bases; unmatched bases: 0. Germline V lookup: CDR1 GTSNPN, CDR2 SVGIG (reference sequence). The CDR3 is 13 residues long. The CDR3 DNA reads as TGTGCCTGGAGTGTACAGGGGGCCGGGGAGCTGTTTTTT. It translates to CAWSVQGAGELFF.

This clonotype appeared many times. The chain joins TRBV29-1 to TRBJ2-2, with D hard to call. V gave up 0 bases and J gave up 2 bases, with 13 bases separating them. Germline V gives CDR1 SQVTM, CDR2 ANQGSEA. This CDR3 is 16 amino acids long. CDR3 nucleotide sequence: TGCAGCGTTGAAGACCCGGACCAGACAAACACCGGGGAGCTGTTTTTT. It translates to CSVEDPDQTNTGELFF.

This clonotype came up a few times. This chain joins TRBV5-8 and TRBJ2-5; 7 positions match TRBD1. The germline gives CDR1 SGHTS, CDR2 YDEGEE. This CDR3 is 18 amino acids long. V shed 0 bases, J shed 2 bases, and the junction held 13 bases outside the gene matches. The CDR3 here is CASSLARGQPFGQETQYF. CDR3 nucleotide sequence: TGTGCCAGCAGCTTGGCCCGGGGACAGCCTTTCGGTCAAGAGACCCAGTACTTC. The full variable domain, with the rest looked up from reference TRBV5-8 and TRBJ2-5, is EAGVTQSPTHLIKTRGQQATLRCSPISGHTSVYWYQQALGLGLQFLLWYDEGEERNRGNFPPRFSGRQFPNYSSELNVNALELEDSALYLCASSLARGQPFGQETQYFGPGTRLLVL.

CDR3 nucleotides: TGTGCCACCAGTGACCTTAGGGGTTACGAGCAGTACTTC. As protein: CATSDLRGYEQYF. The V call is TRBV24-1, the J call TRBJ2-7; weak D call: TRBD1 (5 bases). Trimming took 4 bases from V and 4 from J, leaving 10 bases between them. There are 13 residues in the CDR3. The germline V gene has CDR1 KGHDR and CDR2 SFDVKD.

The gene calls are TRBV20-1 and TRBJ2-3; 7 bases fit TRBD2. The ends lost 5 bases at V and 7 bases at J; junction bases unmatched: 18. CDR1 and CDR2 from the germline V gene are DFQATT and SNEGSKA (reference sequence). The CDR3 covers 16 residues. The CDR3: CSALEGWAGVLNTQYF. DNA of the CDR3: TGCAGTGCTCTCGAGGGCTGGGCGGGAGTATTGAATACGCAGTATTTT.

V gene TRBV24-1 combines with J gene TRBJ2-3; D may be TRBD2 (6 bases). CDR3 length: 17 amino acids. Trimming shortened V by 4 bases and J by 4 bases, and 20 bases separated the two germline ends. CDR1 is KGHDR and CDR2 is SFDVKD in the germline V gene. The CDR3 sequence is CATSDPYGGPSADTQYF. CDR3 sequence (DNA): TGTGCCACCAGTGACCCATACGGGGGACCCTCTGCAGATACGCAGTATTTT.

To note about this clonotype: A read error is possible here, since a much larger clone lies one base away. The rearrangement joins TRBV6-1 to TRBJ2-5, with 7 bases fitting TRBD1. With V trimmed by 6 bases and J by 0 bases, 1 base remained unmatched. Germline loops: CDR1 MNHNS, CDR2 SASEGT. CDR3 size: 13 residues. The CDR3 DNA sequence: TGTGCCAGCAGGGGGACAGACCAAGAGACCCAGTACTTC. Its protein is CASRGTDQETQYF.

This clonotype was observed at least ten times. The J gene is TRBJ2-7, the V gene TRBV19; TRBD1 matches at 9 bases. Trimming at V came to 9 bases and at J to 1 base, leaving 10 bases not matched to a gene. The CDR3 has 15 residues. The V gene's germline CDR1 is LNHDA and CDR2 SQIVND (reference sequence). The CDR3 reads CASSIGQGRSYEQYF. CDR3 DNA sequence: TGTGCCAGCAGCATTGGACAGGGGCGGTCCTACGAGCAGTACTTC.

With respect to this clonotype: A much more abundant neighbour one base away suggests this may be a read error. This chain connects TRBV27 to TRBJ2-3; TRBD2 matches 12 bases. Per the germline V gene, CDR1 is MNHEY and CDR2 is SMNVEV (reference sequence). This CDR3 is 18 amino acids long. CDR3 protein: CASSLIPLAGGPTDTQSF. CDR3 DNA sequence: TGTGCCAGCAGTTTAATACCGCTAGCGGGGGGGCCTACGGATACGCAGTCTTTT.

This clonotype was seen at least ten times. The chain uses TRBV20-1 and TRBJ2-5; 9 bases agree with TRBD1. Trimming removed 6 bases from V and 5 bases from J; junction bases left unmatched: 4. The CDR3 totals 12 residues. Germline CDR1 DFQATT, CDR2 SNEGSKA (reference sequence). As DNA, the CDR3 is TGCAGTGCGAGGGACAGGGTTGAGACCCAGTACTTC. Protein: CSARDRVETQYF.

Only a few counts were recorded for this clonotype. The chain links TRBV15 to TRBJ2-2; no clear D. The V and J ends lost 0 bases and 6 bases respectively, with 8 bases between them. CDR3 length equals 14 residues. Per germline, CDR1 LNHNV and CDR2 YYDKDF (reference sequence). CDR3 nucleotide sequence: TGTGCCACCAGCAGAGATCGGGCAGCCGGGGAGCTGTTTTTT. Its protein product is CATSRDRAAGELFF.

This clonotype came up many times. Here the CDR3 DNA reads TGTGCCAGCAGCTTCGGGCTAGGAGAAGGAGATGAGCAGTTCTTC. Protein: CASSFGLGEGDEQFF. The J gene is TRBJ2-1, the V gene TRBV7-3; D unclear. Germline V gives CDR1 SGHTA, CDR2 FQGTGA. The ends were cut back, 3 bases at V and 8 bases at J, with 17 bases in the middle. There are 15 residues in the CDR3.

This clonotype was seen repeatedly, ten times or more. The chain couples TRBV5-4 to TRBJ2-3; no clear D. Per germline, CDR1 SGHNT and CDR2 YYREEE (reference sequence). V was shortened by 3 bases and J by 6 bases, with 8 bases between the two germline ends. This CDR3 comprises 12 residues. The CDR3 loop reads CASSYASDTQYF. Written as DNA, the CDR3 is TGTGCCAGCAGCTACGCGTCGGATACGCAGTATTTT.

This clonotype showed up just a few times. The chain carries TRBV5-8 and TRBJ2-7, with D perhaps TRBD2 (6 bases). Trimming took off 3 bases at V and 0 bases at J, with 19 bases between the two ends. The CDR3 runs to 17 residues. Germline CDR1 is SGHTS and CDR2 is YDEGEE. The CDR3: CASSSTDLARSSYEQYF. CDR3 sequence (DNA): TGTGCCAGCAGCTCGACCGACCTAGCGAGAAGCTCCTACGAGCAGTACTTC.

In the case of this clonotype: This may come from a read error, since a much larger clone is one base off. V gene TRBV7-9 combines with J gene TRBJ2-3; the D gene is possibly TRBD2 (6 bases). CDR1 SEHNR and CDR2 FQNEAQ come from the germline V gene (reference sequence). This CDR3 is built from 14 residues. This CDR3 reads CVSSSKRATDTQYF. The CDR3 bases are TGTGTCAGCAGCTCCAAGCGGGCCACAGATACGCAGTATTTT.

Concerning this clonotype: This could be a read error, since a much larger clone is one nucleotide away. This chain joins TRBV5-1 and TRBJ2-5, with 14 bases aligning to TRBD2. From germline, CDR1 is SGHRS and CDR2 YFSETQ. This CDR3 contains 16 residues. The CDR3 nucleotides are TGCACCAGCAGCCTGGGACTAGCGGGAGAGCAAGAGACCCAGTACTTC. This translates into CTSSLGLAGEQETQYF.

The table lists this clonotype with many counts. This chain connects TRBV3-1 to TRBJ1-1; 8 bases fit TRBD1. From germline, CDR1 is LGHDT and CDR2 YNNKEL (reference sequence). This CDR3 is built from 17 residues. The ends lost 0 bases at V and 4 bases at J; junction bases unmatched: 10. CDR3 sequence: CASSQDRGQGATTEAFF. DNA of the CDR3: TGTGCCAGCAGCCAAGATCGGGGTCAGGGGGCGACCACTGAAGCTTTCTTT.

This clonotype was detected ten times or more. The chain links TRBV18 to TRBJ1-1; D may be TRBD1 (6 bases). The CDR3 has 16 amino acids. Trimming pared 4 bases from V and 5 bases from J, leaving 20 bases between. The germline V gene encodes CDR1 KGHSH and CDR2 LQKENI. In nucleotides, the CDR3 is TGTGCCAGCTCACTCGGGACATCCCTCGGGGGGACTGAAGCTTTCTTT. Translated: CASSLGTSLGGTEAFF.

This chain connects TRBV29-1 to TRBJ2-1; TRBD1 aligns across 8 bases. The CDR3 sequence is 15 residues long. Per the germline V gene, CDR1 is SQVTM and CDR2 is ANQGSEA. V gave up 2 bases and J gave up 5 bases; unmatched junction bases: 8. The CDR3 DNA sequence: TGCAGCGTTGAATCACGACAGGGGTTTGACAATGAGCAGTTCTTC. It codes for CSVESRQGFDNEQFF.

This clonotype was recorded many times. V and J are TRBV7-9 and TRBJ2-7; TRBD2 agrees at 8 bases. This CDR3 is 14 amino acids long. V dropped 4 bases and J dropped 3; count of bases not matched to a gene: 5. The germline V gene encodes CDR1 SEHNR and CDR2 FQNEAQ (reference sequence). CDR3 DNA sequence: TGTGCCAGCAGCTCGGGACTAGTTCACTACGAGCAGTACTTC. Translation gives CASSSGLVHYEQYF.

This clonotype was detected ten times or more. This chain joins TRBV6-2 or TRBV6-3 and TRBJ2-7; possible D gene TRBD1, 6 bases. This CDR3 has 13 residues. The V end lost 7 bases, the J end lost 6 bases, and 16 bases lay between the germline ends. Germline V gives CDR1 MNHEY, CDR2 SVGEGT. CDR3 DNA: TGTGCCAGCAACAAAAGGGGGACGGTCGAGCAGTACTTC. Its protein is CASNKRGTVEQYF.

A few counts support this clonotype. The chain links TRBV24-1 to TRBJ1-1; a possible D gene is TRBD1 (5 bases). Germline-derived CDR1 and CDR2 are KGHDR and SFDVKD. The V end lost 1 base, the J end lost 5 bases, and 13 bases lay between the germline ends. This CDR3 has 15 amino acids. The CDR3 region is CATSDFKGSWTEAFF. The CDR3, as DNA: TGTGCCACCAGTGATTTTAAGGGGAGTTGGACTGAAGCTTTCTTT.

The sample holds many counts of this clonotype. The chain recombines TRBV6-5 with TRBJ2-7; TRBD1 agrees at 9 bases. The CDR3 runs 14 residues. CDR1 is MNHEY and CDR2 is SVGAGI in the germline V gene. Trimming removed 2 bases from V and 3 bases from J; junction bases left unmatched: 2. CDR3 loop: CASSYGTGHYEQYF. DNA of the CDR3: TGTGCCAGCAGTTACGGGACAGGGCACTACGAGCAGTACTTC.